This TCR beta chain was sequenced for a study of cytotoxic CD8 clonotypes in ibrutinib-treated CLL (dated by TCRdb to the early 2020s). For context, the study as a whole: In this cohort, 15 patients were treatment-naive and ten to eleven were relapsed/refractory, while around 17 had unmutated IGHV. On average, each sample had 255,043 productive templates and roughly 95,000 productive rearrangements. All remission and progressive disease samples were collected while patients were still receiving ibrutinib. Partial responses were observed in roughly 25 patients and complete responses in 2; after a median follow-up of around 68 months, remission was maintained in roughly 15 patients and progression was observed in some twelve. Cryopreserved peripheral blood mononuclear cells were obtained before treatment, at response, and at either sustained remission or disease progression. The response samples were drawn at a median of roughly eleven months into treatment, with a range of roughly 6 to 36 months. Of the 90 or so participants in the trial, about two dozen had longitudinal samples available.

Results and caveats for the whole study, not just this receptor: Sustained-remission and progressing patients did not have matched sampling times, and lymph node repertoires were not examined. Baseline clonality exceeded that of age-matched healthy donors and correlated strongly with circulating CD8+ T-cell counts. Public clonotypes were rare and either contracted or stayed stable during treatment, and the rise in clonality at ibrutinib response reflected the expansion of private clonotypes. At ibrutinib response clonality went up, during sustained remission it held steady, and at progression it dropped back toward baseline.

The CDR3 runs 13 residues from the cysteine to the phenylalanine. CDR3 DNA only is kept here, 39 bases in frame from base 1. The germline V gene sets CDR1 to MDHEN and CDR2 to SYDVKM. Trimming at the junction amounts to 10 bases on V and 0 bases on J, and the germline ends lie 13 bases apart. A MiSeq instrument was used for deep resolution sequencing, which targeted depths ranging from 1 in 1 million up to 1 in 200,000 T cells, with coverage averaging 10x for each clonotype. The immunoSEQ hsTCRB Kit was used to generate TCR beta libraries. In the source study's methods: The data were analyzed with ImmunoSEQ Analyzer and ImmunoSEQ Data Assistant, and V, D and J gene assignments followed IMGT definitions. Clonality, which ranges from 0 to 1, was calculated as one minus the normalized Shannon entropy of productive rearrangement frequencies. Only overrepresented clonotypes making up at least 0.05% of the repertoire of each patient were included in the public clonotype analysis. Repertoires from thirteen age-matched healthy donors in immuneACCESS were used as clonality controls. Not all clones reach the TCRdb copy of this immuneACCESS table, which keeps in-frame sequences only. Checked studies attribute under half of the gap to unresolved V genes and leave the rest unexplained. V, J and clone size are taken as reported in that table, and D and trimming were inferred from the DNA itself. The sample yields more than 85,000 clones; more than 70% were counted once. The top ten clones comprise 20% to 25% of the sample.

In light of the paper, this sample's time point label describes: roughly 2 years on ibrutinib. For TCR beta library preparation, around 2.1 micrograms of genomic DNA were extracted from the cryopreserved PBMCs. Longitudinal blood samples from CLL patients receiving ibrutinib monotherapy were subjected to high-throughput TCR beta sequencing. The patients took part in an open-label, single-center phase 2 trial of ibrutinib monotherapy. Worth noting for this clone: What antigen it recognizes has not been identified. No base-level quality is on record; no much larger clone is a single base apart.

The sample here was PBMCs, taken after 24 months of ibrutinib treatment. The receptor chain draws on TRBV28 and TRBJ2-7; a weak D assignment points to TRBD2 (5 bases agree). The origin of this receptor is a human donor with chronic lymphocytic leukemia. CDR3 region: CAISFGSSYEQYF. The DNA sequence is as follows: TGTGCCATCTCTTTTGGGAGCTCCTACGAGCAGTACTTC.